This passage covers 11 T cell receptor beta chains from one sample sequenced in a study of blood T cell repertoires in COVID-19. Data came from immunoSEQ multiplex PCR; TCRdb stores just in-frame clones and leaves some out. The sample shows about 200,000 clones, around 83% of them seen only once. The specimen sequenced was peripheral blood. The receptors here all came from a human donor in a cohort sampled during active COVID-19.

The CDR3 is CASSLGRGDPDTQYF. As DNA, the CDR3 is TGTGCCAGCAGCTTAGGCCGGGGGGACCCAGATACGCAGTATTTT. V and J are TRBV7-8 and TRBJ2-3, with 7 bases fitting TRBD2. Germline V gives CDR1 SGHVS, CDR2 FQNEAQ. V was pared by 1 base and J by 4 bases, with 5 bases of the junction left unmatched. This CDR3 contains 15 residues.

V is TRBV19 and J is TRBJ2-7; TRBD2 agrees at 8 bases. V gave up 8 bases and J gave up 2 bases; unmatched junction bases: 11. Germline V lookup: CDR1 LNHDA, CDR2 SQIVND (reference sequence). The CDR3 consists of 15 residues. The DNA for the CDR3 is TGTGCCAGTGATAATAGCGGGAAGAGGGCCTACGAGCAGTACTTC. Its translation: CASDNSGKRAYEQYF.

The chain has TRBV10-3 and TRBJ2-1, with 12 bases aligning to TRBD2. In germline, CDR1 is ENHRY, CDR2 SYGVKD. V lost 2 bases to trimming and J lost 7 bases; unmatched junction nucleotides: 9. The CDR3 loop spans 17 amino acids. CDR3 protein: CAISEAVLAGGRNEQFF. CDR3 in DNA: TGTGCCATCAGTGAGGCGGTGCTAGCGGGAGGGAGGAATGAGCAGTTCTTC.

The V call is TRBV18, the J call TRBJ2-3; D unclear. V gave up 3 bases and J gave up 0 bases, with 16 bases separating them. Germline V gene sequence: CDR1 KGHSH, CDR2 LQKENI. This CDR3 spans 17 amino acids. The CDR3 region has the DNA TGTGCCAGCTCACCCCTTAGCCAGCGAGCAAGCACAGATACGCAGTATTTT. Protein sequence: CASSPLSQRASTDTQYF.

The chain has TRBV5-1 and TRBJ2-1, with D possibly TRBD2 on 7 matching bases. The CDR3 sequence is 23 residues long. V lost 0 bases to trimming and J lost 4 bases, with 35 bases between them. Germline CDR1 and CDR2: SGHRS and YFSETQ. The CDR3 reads CASSLGHLSLLVGGRETYNEQFF. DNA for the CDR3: TGCGCCAGCAGCTTGGGGCATCTATCCCTTCTAGTAGGGGGGCGGGAGACATACAATGAGCAGTTCTTC.

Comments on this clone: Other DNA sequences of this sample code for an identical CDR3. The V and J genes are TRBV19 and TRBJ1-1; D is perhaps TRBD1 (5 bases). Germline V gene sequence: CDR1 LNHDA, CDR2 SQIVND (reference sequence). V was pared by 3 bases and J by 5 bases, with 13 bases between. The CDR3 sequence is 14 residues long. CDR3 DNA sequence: TGTGCCAGTAGTATTCCCAACAGGCGGACTGAAGCTTTCTTT. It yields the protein CASSIPNRRTEAFF.

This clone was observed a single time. The CDR3 nucleotides are TGTGCCAGCAGCCCCCCGGCGGGGGGGTTCTCCTACGAGCAGTACTTC. It codes for CASSPPAGGFSYEQYF. The chain has TRBV7-8 and TRBJ2-7, with TRBD2 matching 9 bases. Germline V CDR1 and CDR2: SGHVS, FQNEAQ. This CDR3 is 16 amino acids long. Trimming at V came to 5 bases and at J to 0 bases, leaving 8 bases not matched to a gene.

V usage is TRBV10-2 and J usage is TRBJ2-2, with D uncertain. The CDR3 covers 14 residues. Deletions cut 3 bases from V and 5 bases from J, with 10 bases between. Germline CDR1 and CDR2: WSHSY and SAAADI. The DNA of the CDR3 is TGCGCCAGCAGTGACTCGACACGGACCGGGGAGCTGTTTTTT. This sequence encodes CASSDSTRTGELFF.

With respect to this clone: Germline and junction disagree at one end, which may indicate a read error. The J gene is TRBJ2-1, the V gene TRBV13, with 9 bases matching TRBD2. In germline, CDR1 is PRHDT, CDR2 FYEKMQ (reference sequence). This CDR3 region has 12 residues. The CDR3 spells CASSLAGAKQFF. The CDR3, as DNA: TGTGCCAGCAGTTTAGCGGGAGCGAAGCAGTTCTTC.

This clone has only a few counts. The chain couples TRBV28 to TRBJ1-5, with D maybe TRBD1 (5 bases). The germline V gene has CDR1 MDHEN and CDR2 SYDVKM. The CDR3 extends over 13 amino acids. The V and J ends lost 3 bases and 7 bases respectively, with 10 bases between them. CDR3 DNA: TGTGCCAGCAGTTTGCCGCAGGGACAGCCCCAGCATTTT. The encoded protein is CASSLPQGQPQHF.

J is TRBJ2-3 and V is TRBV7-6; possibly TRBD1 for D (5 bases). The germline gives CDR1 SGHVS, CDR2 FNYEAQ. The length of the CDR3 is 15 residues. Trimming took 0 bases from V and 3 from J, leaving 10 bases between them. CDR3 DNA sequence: TGTGCCAGCAGCTTAGCCGTGCAGGGAACAGATACGCAGTATTTT. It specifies CASSLAVQGTDTQYF.